The next 5 T cell receptor beta chains were all read from a single sample in a study of blood T cells in healthy people across ages. A second PCR, run for about 7 to 12 cycles, used a sample-barcoded 5' primer plus a J-beta primer mix. Via MiXCR, TCRdb re-called the 5' RACE reads, giving one row per CDR3 protein. In the table there are more than 800,000 distinct CDR3 sequences, around 45% of which are singletons. The sample comprised blood. The receptors were gathered from a woman aged 55-75 years in good health.

This chain connects TRBV5-6 to TRBJ2-3, with 14 bases aligning to TRBD2. After removal of 4 bases from V and 4 bases from J, the junction contained 8 bases not matched to a gene. The CDR3 contains 17 residues. Looked up from germline, CDR1 is SGHDT and CDR2 is YYEEEE. CDR3 sequence reads: CASSGGLAGGPPDTQYF. The DNA of the CDR3 is TGTGCCAGCAGCGGTGGACTAGCGGGAGGCCCACCAGATACGCAGTATTTT.

The table lists this clonotype with a few counts. V usage is TRBV20-1 and J usage is TRBJ2-7; maybe TRBD1 (5 bases). The length of the CDR3 is 14 residues. The V and J ends lost 3 bases and 1 base respectively, with 13 bases between them. CDR1 and CDR2 (germline): DFQATT, SNEGSKA (reference sequence). For the CDR3, the DNA is TGCAGTGCTAGGCCCTCAGACAGTTCCTACGAGCAGTACTTC. Its translation is CSARPSDSSYEQYF.

The rearrangement uses TRBV7-6 and TRBJ2-3; TRBD2 is a possible D gene (5 bases). With 1 base removed from V and 6 bases from J, the gap between germline ends came to 11 bases. This CDR3 is built from 14 residues. Germline V lookup: CDR1 SGHVS, CDR2 FNYEAQ. CDR3 nucleotide sequence: TGTGCCAGCAGCTTAGAACTGAGGGCGGATACGCAGTATTTT. It is translated as CASSLELRADTQYF.

This clonotype was detected a few times. This sequence joins TRBV7-9 and TRBJ2-7, with 7 bases that match TRBD1. Germline V CDR1 and CDR2: SEHNR, FQNEAQ (reference sequence). The CDR3 contains 14 residues. V lost 6 bases and J lost 0; bases outside the gene matches: 5. The CDR3 sequence: CASRETGSSYEQYF. As DNA, the CDR3 is TGTGCCAGCAGGGAGACAGGGAGCTCCTACGAGCAGTACTTC.

The rearrangement links TRBV6-1 to TRBJ2-5, with TRBD2 identical over 14 bases. The trim removed 6 bases at V and 11 bases at J, leaving 26 bases unmatched. Germline loops: CDR1 MNHNS, CDR2 SASEGT. This CDR3 is 20 amino acids long. The CDR3 is CASRASGTSGRLGFYNEQYF. CDR3 DNA: TGTGCCAGCAGGGCCTCGGGGACTAGCGGGAGATTGGGGTTCTACAATGAGCAGTACTTC.